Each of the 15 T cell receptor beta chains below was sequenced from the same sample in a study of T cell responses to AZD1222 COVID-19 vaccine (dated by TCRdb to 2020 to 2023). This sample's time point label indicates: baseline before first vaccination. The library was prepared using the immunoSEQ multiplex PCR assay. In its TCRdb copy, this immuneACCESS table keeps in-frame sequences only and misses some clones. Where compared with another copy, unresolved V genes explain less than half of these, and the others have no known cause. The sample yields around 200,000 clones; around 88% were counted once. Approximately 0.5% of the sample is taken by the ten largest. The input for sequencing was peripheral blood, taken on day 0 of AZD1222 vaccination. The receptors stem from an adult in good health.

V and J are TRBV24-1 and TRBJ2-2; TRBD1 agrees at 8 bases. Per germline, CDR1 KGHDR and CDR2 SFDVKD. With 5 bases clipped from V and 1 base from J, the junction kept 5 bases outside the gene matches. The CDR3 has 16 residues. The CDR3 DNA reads TGTGCCACCAGTGGTTCTGACAGGGGGAACACCGGGGAGCTGTTTTTT. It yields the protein CATSGSDRGNTGELFF.

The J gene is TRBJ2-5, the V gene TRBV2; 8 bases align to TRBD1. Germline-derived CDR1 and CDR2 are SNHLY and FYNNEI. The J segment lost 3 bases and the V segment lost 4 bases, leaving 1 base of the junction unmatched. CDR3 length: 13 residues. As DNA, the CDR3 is TGTGCCAGCAGTGCGGGACAGGAAGAGACCCAGTACTTC. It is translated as CASSAGQEETQYF. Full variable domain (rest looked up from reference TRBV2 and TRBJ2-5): EPEVTQTPSHQVTQMGQEVILRCVPISNHLYFYWYRQILGQKVEFLVSFYNNEISEKSEIFDDQFSVERPDGSNFTLKIRSTKLEDSAMYFCASSAGQEETQYFGPGTRLLVL.

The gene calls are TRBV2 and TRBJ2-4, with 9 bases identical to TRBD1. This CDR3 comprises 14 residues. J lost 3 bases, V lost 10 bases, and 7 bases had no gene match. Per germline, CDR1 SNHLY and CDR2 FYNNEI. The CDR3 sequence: CATLLGQGKNIQYF. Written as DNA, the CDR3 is TGTGCCACCCTCCTGGGACAGGGCAAAAACATTCAGTACTTC.

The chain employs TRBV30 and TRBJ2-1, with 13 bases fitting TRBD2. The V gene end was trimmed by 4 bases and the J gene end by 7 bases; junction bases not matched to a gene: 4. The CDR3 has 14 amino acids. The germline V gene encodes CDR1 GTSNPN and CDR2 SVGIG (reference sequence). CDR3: CAWTGLAGANEQFF. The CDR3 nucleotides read TGTGCCTGGACAGGACTAGCGGGAGCAAATGAGCAGTTCTTC.

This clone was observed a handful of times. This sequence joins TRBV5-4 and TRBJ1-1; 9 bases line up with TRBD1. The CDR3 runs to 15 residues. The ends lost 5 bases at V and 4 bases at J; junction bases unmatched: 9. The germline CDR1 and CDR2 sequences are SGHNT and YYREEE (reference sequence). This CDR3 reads CASRFPGQGVTEAFF. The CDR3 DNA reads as TGTGCCAGCAGATTTCCGGGACAGGGAGTCACTGAAGCTTTCTTT.

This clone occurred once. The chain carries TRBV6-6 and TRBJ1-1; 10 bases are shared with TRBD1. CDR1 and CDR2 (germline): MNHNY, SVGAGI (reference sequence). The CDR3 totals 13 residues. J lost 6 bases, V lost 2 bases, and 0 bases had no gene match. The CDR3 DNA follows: TGTGCCAGCAGTTACGGGACAGGGGCTGAAGCTTTCTTT. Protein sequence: CASSYGTGAEAFF.

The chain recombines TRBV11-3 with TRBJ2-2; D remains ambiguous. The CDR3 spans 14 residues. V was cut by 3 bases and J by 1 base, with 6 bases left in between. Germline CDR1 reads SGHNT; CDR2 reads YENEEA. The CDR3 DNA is TGTGCCAGCAGCTTGGGCAAGAACACCGGGGAGCTGTTTTTT. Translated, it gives CASSLGKNTGELFF.

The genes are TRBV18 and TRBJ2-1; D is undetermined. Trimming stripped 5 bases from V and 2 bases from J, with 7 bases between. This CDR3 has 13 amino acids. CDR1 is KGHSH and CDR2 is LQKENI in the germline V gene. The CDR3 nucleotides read TGTGCCAGCTCAACCGGTCCCTACAATGAGCAGTTCTTC. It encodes CASSTGPYNEQFF.

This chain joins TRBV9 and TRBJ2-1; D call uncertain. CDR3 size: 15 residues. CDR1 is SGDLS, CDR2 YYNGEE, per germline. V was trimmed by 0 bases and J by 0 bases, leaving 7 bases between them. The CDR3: CASSVDSSSYNEQFF. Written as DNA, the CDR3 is TGTGCCAGCAGCGTAGACTCGAGCTCCTACAATGAGCAGTTCTTC.

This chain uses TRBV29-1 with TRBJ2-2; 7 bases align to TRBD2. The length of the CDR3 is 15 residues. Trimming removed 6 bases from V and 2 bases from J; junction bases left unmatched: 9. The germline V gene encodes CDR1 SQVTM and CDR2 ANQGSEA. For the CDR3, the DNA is TGCAGCGTCCCCCGTCCTAGCGGTAACACCGGGGAGCTGTTTTTT. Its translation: CSVPRPSGNTGELFF.

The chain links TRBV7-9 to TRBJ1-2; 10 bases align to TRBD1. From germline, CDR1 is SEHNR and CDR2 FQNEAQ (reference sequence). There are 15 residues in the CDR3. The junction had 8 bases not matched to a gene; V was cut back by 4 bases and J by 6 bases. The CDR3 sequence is CASSSPGQGRDGYTF. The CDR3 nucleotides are TGTGCCAGCAGCTCCCCGGGACAGGGGAGGGATGGCTACACCTTC.

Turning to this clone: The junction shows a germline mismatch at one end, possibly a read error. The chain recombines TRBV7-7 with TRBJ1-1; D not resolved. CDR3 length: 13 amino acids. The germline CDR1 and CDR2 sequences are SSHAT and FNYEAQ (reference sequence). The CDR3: CASSLTRHTEAFF. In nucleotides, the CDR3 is TGTGCTAGCAGCTTGACCAGGCACACTGAAGCTTTCTTT.

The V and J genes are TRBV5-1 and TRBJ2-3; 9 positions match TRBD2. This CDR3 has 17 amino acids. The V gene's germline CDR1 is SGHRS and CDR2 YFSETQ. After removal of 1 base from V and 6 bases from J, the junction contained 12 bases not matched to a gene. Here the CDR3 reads CASSLLFGGGASDTQYF. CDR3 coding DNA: TGCGCCAGCAGCTTGCTCTTTGGCGGGGGGGCCTCCGATACGCAGTATTTT. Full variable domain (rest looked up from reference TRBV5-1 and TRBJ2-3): KAGVTQTPRYLIKTRGQQVTLSCSPISGHRSVSWYQQTPGQGLQFLFEYFSETQRNKGNFPGRFSGRQFSNSRSEMNVSTLELGDSALYLCASSLLFGGGASDTQYFGPGTRLTVL.

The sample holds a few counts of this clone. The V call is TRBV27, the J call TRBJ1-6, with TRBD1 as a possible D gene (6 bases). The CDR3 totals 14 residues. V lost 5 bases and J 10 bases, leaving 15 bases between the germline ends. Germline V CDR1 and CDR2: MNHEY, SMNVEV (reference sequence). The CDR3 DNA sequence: TGTGCCAGCAGTCCCCAGGGGCCAGGGTCACCCCTCCACTTT. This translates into CASSPQGPGSPLHF.

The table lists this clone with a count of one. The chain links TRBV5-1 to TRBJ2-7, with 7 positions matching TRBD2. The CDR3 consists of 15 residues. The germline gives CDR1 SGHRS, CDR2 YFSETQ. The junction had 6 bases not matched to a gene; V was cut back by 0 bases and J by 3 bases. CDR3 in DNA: TGCGCCAGCAGCTTGGCCGGGGAGGGTGGCTACGAGCAGTACTTC. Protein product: CASSLAGEGGYEQYF.